Reported below is one T cell receptor beta chain. This specimen belongs to a study of blood T cell repertoires in COVID-19. In the study overall: Acute and convalescent COVID-19 samples came from the United States, Italy and Spain. The analysed material was cDNA or gDNA that came from T cells, B-cell-depleted T cells, or PBMCs.

As handled by the study authors: Amplification with reference gene primers provided the estimates of nucleated cell counts. Here immunoSEQ multiplex PCR was the method, and the copy in TCRdb shows in-frame clones only, minus some. D and trimming come from the DNA, and the V and J calls and clone size come from that table. The sample lists some 250,000 clones, more than 70% occurring once. The CDR3 spans 13 residues. The germline V gene has CDR1 SQVTM and CDR2 ANQGSEA. V lost 6 bases and J lost 3; bases outside the gene matches: 7. The sample comprised peripheral blood. V and J are TRBV29-1 and TRBJ1-2; 7 nucleotides match TRBD1. The receptor's source is a woman aged 18-29 years with acute or convalescent COVID-19. Here the CDR3 DNA reads TGCAGCGTCCTCGACAGGGATGACTATGGCTACACCTTC. This gives the protein CSVLDRDDYGYTF.